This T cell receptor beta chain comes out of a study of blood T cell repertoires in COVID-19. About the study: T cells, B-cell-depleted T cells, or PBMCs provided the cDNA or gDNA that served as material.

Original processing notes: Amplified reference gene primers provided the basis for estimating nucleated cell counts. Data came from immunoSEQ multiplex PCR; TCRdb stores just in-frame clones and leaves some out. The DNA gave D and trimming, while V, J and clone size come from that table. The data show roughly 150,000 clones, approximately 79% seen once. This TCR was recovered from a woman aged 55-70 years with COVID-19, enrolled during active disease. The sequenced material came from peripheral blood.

CDR3 region: CATSGQGIYQPQHF. The DNA of the CDR3 is TGTGCCACCAGTGGGCAGGGAATATATCAGCCCCAGCATTTT. J is TRBJ1-5 and V is TRBV24-1, with a tentative D call TRBD1 (5 bases). Trimming took 5 bases from V and 5 from J, leaving 12 bases between them. This CDR3 contains 14 residues. Germline CDR1 is KGHDR and CDR2 is SFDVKD.